This is a list of T cell receptor beta chains from one sample in a study of blood T cell repertoires in COVID-19. The table came from immunoSEQ multiplex PCR; TCRdb's copy has only in-frame clones and leaves some out. In the table there are about 40,000 clones, approximately 81% of which are singletons. The specimen sequenced was peripheral blood. Receptors were obtained from a human donor in a cohort sampled during active COVID-19. Each CDR3 is given with its conserved first and last residue.

j_call | v_call | cdr3_aa
TRBJ1-4 | TRBV7-9 | CASSWGQGRNEKLFF
TRBJ1-2 | TRBV6-5 | CASRAPGIGYGYTF
TRBJ1-5 | TRBV5-5 | CASSSTGRLSNQPQHF
TRBJ1-2 | TRBV12-3/TRBV12-4 | CASAWDRGYGYTF
TRBJ1-6 | TRBV6-1 | CASSEWGLDSPLHF
TRBJ1-6 | TRBV19 | CASSHGEGRSYNSPLHF
TRBJ2-4 | TRBV6-2/TRBV6-3 | CASSQPRQGRLAKNIQYF
TRBJ2-7 | TRBV6-6 | CASSYSASFDEQYF
TRBJ2-7 | TRBV5-6 | CASSGLAGSYEQYF
TRBJ1-3 | TRBV5-1 | CASSLARTGATSGNTIYF
TRBJ1-5 | TRBV5-1 | CASSLGDFSNQPQHF
TRBJ2-2 | TRBV11-2 | CASSLGRGKAGELFF
TRBJ2-5 | TRBV11-2 | CASSFGLAGFETQYF
TRBJ1-6 | TRBV19 | CASSIEEGPYNSPLHF
TRBJ2-7 | TRBV5-1 | CASSLNRDYEQYF
TRBJ1-5 | TRBV28 | CASSLWTAAQSEEHF
TRBJ2-3 | TRBV11-2 | CASRGGRGSGGSSTDTQYF
TRBJ2-1 | TRBV7-8 | CASSPEWLAGGWEQFF
TRBJ1-2 | TRBV11-2 | CASSRQENYGYTF
TRBJ2-7 | TRBV12-1 | CASSSVVRPTYEQYF
TRBJ1-5 | TRBV6-5 | CASRAGQGIGQPQHF
TRBJ2-7 | TRBV5-1 | CASSPRLEAYEQYF
TRBJ2-1 | TRBV7-3 | CASSPGTGGNEQFF
TRBJ2-5 | TRBV29-1 | CSVGGAGETQYF
TRBJ2-5 | TRBV7-3 | CASSLDGTSLETQYF
TRBJ1-1 | TRBV3-1/TRBV3-2 | CASSYDRGGTEAFF
TRBJ1-1 | TRBV19 | CASSTPPDPGAFF
TRBJ2-3 | TRBV7-2 | CASSLGFVGGDTQYF
TRBJ2-5 | TRBV15 | CATSGRSGGAGETQYF
TRBJ2-5 | TRBV20-1 | CSASGTGGETQYF
TRBJ1-5 | TRBV7-8 | CASSLVGSGREPQHF
TRBJ1-4 | TRBV18 | CASSQQQGANNEKLFF
TRBJ2-2 | TRBV7-6 | CASSSVPANTGELFF
TRBJ2-5 | TRBV5-4 | CASSLTGTQKTQYF
TRBJ2-5 | TRBV5-6 | CASSPGTSGETQYF
TRBJ2-1 | TRBV5-6 | CASSLALQGAAYNEQFF
TRBJ2-4 | TRBV2 | CASSLDRGDIQYF